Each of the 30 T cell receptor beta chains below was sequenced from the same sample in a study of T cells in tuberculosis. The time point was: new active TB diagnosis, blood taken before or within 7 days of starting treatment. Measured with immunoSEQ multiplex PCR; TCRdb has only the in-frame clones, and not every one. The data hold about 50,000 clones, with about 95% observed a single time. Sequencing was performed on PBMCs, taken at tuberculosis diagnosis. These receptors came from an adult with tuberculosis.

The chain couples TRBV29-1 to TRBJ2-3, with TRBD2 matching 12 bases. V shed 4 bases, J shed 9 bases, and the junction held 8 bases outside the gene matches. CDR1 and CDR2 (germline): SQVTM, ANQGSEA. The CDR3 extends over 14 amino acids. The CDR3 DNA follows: TGCAGCGTTGTAGGGACTAGCGGGCCCGGGACGCAGTATTTT. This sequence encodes CSVVGTSGPGTQYF.

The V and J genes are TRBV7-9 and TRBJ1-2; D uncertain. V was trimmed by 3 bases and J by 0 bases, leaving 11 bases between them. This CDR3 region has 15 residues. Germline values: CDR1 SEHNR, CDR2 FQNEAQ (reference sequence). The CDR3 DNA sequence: TGTGCCAGCAGCTTGCTCCCGGGAGCTAACTATGGCTACACCTTC. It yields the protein CASSLLPGANYGYTF.

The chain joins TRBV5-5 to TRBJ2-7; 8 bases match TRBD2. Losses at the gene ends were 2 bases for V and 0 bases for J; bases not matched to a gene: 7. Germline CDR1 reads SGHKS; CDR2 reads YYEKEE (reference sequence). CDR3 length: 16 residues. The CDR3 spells CASSFGRGTISYEQYF. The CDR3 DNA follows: TGTGCCAGCAGCTTCGGGAGGGGTACGATCTCCTACGAGCAGTACTTC.

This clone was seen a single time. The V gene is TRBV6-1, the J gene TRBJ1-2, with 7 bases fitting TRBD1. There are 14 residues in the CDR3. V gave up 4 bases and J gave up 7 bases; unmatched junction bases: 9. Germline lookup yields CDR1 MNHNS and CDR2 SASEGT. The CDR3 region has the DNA TGTGCCAGCAGTGTCGAAACAGGGGTCGCTGGCTACACCTTC. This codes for CASSVETGVAGYTF.

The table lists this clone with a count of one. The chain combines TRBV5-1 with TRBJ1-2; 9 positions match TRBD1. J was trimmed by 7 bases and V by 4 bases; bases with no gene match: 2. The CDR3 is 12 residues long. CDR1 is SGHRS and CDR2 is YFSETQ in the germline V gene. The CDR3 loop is CASSRDRAGYTF. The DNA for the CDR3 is TGCGCCAGCAGCAGGGACAGGGCTGGCTACACCTTC.

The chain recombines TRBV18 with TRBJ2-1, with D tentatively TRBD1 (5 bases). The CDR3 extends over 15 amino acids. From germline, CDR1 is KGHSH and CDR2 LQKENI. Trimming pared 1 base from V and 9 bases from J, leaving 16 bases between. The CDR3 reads CASSPLRLQAGEQFF. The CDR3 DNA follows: TGTGCCAGCTCACCACTCCGTTTACAGGCAGGTGAGCAGTTCTTC.

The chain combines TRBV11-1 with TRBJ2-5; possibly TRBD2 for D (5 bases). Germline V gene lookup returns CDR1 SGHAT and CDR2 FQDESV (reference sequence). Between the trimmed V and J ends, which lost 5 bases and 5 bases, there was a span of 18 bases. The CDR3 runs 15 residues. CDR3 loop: CASSPDTGSSETQYF. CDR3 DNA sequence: TGTGCCAGCAGCCCCGACACGGGATCGAGCGAGACCCAGTACTTC.

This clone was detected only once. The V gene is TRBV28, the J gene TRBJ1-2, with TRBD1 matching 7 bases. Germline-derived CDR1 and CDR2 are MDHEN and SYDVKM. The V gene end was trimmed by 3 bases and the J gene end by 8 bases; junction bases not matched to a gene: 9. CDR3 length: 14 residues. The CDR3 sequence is CASSLSARGYGYTF. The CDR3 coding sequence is TGTGCCAGCAGTTTGAGTGCCAGGGGGTACGGCTACACCTTC.

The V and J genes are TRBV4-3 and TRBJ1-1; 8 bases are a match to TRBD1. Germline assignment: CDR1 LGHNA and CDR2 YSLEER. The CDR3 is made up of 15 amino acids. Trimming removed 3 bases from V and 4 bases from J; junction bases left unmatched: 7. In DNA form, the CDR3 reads TGCGCCAGCAGCCAGAGGACAGGGTTGGTCACTGAAGCTTTCTTT. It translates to CASSQRTGLVTEAFF.

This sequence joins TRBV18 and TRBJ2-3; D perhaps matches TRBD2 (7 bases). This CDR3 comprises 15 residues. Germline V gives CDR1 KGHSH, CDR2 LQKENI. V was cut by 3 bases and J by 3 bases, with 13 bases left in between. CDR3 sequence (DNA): TGTGCCAGCTCACCGGGGGGGCACGGGACAGATACGCAGTATTTT. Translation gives CASSPGGHGTDTQYF.

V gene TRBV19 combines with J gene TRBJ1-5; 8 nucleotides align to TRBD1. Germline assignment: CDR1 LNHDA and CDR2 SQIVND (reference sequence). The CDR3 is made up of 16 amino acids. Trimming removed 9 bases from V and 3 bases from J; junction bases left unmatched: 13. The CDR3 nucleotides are TGTGCCAGCGATGGGGCCCAGGGGGCGCACAATCAGCCCCAGCATTTT. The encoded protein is CASDGAQGAHNQPQHF.

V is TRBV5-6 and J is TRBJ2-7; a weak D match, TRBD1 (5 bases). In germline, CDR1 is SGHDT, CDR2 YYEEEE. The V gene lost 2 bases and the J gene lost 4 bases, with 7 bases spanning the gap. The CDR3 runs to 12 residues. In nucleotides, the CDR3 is TGTGCCAGCAGCTTCACAGGTTACGAGCAGTACTTC. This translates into CASSFTGYEQYF.

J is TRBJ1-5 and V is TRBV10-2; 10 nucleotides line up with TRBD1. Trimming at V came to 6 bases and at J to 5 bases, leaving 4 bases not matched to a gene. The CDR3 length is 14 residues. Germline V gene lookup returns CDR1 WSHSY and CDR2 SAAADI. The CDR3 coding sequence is TGCGCCAGCAGGGCGGGGACAGGGGATCAGCCCCAGCATTTT. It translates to CASRAGTGDQPQHF.

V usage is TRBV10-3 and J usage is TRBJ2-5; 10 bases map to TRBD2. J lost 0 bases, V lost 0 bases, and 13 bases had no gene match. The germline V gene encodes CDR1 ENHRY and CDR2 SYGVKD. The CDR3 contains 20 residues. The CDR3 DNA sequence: TGTGCCATCAGTGAGTCGGCGATCCCAGCGGGAGGGTGGTACCAAGAGACCCAGTACTTC. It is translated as CAISESAIPAGGWYQETQYF.

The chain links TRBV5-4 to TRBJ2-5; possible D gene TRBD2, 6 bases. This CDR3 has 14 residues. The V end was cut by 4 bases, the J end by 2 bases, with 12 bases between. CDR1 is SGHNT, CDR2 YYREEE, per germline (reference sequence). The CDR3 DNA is TGTGCCAGCAGCCTGGAGGGGAGGCAAGAGACCCAGTACTTC. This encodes CASSLEGRQETQYF. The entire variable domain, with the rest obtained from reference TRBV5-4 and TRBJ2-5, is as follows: ETGVTQSPTHLIKTRGQQVTLRCSSQSGHNTVSWYQQALGQGPQFIFQYYREEENGRGNFPPRFSGLQFPNYSSELNVNALELDDSALYLCASSLEGRQETQYFGPGTRLLVL.

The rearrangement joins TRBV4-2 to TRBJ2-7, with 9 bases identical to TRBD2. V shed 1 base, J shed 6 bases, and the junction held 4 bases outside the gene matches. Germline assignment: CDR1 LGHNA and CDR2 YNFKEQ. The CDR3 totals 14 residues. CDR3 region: CASSQGGTSSEQYF. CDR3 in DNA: TGTGCCAGCAGCCAAGGCGGGACTAGCTCCGAGCAGTACTTC.

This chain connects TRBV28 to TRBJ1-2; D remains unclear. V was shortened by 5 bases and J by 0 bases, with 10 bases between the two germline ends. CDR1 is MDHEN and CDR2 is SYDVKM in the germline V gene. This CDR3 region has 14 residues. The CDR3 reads CASSPPGANYGYTF. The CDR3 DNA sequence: TGTGCCAGCAGTCCCCCCGGAGCTAACTATGGCTACACCTTC.

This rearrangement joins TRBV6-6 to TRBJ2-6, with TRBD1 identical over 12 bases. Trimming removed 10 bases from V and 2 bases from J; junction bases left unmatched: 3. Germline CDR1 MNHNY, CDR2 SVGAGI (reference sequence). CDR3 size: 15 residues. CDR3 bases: TGTGCCATGGGACAGGGGGCTACTGGGGCCAACGTCCTGACTTTC. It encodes CAMGQGATGANVLTF.

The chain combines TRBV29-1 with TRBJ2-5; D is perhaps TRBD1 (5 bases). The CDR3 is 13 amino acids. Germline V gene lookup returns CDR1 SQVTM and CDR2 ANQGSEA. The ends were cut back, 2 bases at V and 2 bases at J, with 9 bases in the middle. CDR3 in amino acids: CSVERQGQETQYF. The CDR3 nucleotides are TGCAGCGTTGAAAGGCAGGGACAAGAGACCCAGTACTTC.

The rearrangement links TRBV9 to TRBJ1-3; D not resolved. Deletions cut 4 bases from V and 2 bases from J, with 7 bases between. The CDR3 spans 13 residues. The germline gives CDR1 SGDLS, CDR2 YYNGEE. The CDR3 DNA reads TGTGCCAGCAGCATTCAGACTGGAAACACCATATATTTT. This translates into CASSIQTGNTIYF.

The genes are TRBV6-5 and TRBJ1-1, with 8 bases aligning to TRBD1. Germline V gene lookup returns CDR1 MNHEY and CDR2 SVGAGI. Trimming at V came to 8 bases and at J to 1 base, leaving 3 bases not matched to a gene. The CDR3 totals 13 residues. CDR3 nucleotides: TGTGCCAGCGGCGACAGGGGGAACACTGAAGCTTTCTTT. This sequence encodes CASGDRGNTEAFF.

CDR3 coding DNA: TGTGCCAGCAGCCAAGATCAGGGAAGAAACATTCAGTACTTC. It yields the protein CASSQDQGRNIQYF. The chain combines TRBV4-2 with TRBJ2-4, with TRBD1 as a possible D gene (5 bases). V was cut by 0 bases and J by 6 bases, with 9 bases left in between. Germline CDR1 is LGHNA and CDR2 is YNFKEQ. There are 14 residues in the CDR3.

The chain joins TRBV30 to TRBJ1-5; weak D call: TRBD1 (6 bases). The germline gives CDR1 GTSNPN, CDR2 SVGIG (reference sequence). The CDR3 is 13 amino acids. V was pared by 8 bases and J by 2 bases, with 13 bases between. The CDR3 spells CAAGQSRNQPQHF. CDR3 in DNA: TGTGCCGCCGGACAGTCCCGCAATCAGCCCCAGCATTTT.

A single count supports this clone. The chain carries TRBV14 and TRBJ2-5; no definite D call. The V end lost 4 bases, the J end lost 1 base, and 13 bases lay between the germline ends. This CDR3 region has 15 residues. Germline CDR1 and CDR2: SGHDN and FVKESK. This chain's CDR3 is CASSLKTEIQETQYF. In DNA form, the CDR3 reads TGTGCCAGCAGCCTGAAAACAGAGATCCAAGAGACCCAGTACTTC.

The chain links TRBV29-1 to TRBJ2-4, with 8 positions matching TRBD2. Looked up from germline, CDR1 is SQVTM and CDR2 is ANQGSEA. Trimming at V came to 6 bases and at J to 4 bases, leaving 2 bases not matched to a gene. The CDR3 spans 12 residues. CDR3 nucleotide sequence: TGCAGCGTAGGCGGGGGGAAAAACATTCAGTACTTC. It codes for CSVGGGKNIQYF.

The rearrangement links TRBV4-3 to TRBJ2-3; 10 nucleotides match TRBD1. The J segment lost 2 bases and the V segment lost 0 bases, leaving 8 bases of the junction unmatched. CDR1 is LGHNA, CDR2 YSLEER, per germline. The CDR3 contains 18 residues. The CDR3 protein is CASSQDPPTGGLTDTQYF. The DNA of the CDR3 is TGCGCCAGCAGCCAAGACCCCCCGACAGGGGGCCTCACAGATACGCAGTATTTT.

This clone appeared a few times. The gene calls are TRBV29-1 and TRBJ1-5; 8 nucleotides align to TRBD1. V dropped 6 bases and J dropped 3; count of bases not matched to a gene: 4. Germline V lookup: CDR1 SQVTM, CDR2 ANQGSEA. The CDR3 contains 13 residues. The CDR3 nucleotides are TGCAGCGTCGGGACAGGACTCAATCAGCCCCAGCATTTT. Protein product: CSVGTGLNQPQHF.

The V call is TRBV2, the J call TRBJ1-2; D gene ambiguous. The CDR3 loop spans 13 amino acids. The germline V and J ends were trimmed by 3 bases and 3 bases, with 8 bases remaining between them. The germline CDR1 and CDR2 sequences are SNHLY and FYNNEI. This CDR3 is CASSDMADYGYTF. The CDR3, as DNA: TGTGCCAGCAGTGATATGGCGGACTATGGCTACACCTTC.

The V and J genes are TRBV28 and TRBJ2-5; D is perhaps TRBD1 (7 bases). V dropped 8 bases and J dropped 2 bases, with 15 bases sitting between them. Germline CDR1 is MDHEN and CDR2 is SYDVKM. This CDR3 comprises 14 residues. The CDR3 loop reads CASSAGGWQETQYF. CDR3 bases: TGTGCCAGCTCGGCAGGGGGGTGGCAAGAGACCCAGTACTTC.

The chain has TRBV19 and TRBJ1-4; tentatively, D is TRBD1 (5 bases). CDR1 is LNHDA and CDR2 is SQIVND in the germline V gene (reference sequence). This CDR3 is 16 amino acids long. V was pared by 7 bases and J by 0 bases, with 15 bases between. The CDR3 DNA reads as TGTGCCAGTACGTCCCCGGGGGTTGCAACTAATGAAAAACTGTTTTTT. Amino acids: CASTSPGVATNEKLFF.